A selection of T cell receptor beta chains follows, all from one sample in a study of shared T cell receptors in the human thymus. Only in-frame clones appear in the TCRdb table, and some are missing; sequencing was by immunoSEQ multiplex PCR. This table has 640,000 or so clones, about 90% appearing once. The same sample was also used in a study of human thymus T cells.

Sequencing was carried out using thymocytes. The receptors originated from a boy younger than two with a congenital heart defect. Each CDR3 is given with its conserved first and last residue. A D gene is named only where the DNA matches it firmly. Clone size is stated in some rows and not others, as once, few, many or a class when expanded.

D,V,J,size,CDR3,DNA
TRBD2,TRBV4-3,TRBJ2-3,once,CASSQSRLAQSTDTQYF,TGCGCCAGCAGCCAATCCAGACTAGCTCAAAGCACAGATACGCAGTATTTT
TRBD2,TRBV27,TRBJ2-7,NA,CASSERGGNYEQYF,TGTGCCAGCAGTGAGCGGGGGGGTAACTACGAGCAGTACTTC
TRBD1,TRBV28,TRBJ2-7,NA,CASGGGQGAYEQYF,TGTGCCAGCGGAGGGGGACAGGGGGCTTACGAGCAGTACTTC
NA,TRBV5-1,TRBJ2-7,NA,CASSFKQEAYEQYF,TGCGCCAGCAGCTTCAAGCAGGAGGCCTACGAGCAGTACTTC
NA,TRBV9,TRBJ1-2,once,CASSVGAGSNGYTF,TGTGCCAGCAGCGTAGGAGCGGGATCAAATGGCTACACCTTC
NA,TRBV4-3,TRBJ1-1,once,CASSQETGLNTEAFF,TGCGCCAGCAGCCAAGAGACAGGATTGAACACTGAAGCTTTCTTT
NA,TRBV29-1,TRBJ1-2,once,CSVEDSRRTNYGYTF,TGCAGCGTTGAAGATAGCCGGCGGACTAACTATGGCTACACCTTC
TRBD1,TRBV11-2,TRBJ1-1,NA,CASSPGFTGDTEAFF,TGTGCCAGCAGCCCTGGATTCACAGGGGATACTGAAGCTTTCTTT
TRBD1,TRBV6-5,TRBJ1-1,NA,CASSYWYRGRTSEAFF,TGTGCCAGCAGTTACTGGTACAGGGGGCGTACTTCTGAAGCTTTCTTT
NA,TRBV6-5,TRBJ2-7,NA,CASSPPLSKAREQYF,TGTGCCAGCAGCCCACCTCTTAGCAAAGCTCGCGAGCAGTACTTC
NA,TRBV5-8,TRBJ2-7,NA,CASPSLNLELPSYEQYF,TGTGCCAGCCCCTCTTTGAACCTGGAGCTTCCCTCCTACGAGCAGTACTTC
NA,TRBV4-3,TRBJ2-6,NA,CASSQEGVGADLSGANVLTF,TGCGCCAGCAGCCAAGAAGGTGTAGGGGCCGACCTCTCTGGGGCCAACGTCCTGACTTTC
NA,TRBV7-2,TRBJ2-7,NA,CASSLHYEQYF,TGTGCCAGCAGCTTACACTACGAGCAGTACTTC
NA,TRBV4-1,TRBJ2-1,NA,CASSRTGYYNEQFF,TGCGCCAGCAGCCGTACCGGGTACTACAATGAGCAGTTCTTC
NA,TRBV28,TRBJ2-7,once,CASSLGQPHEQYF,TGTGCCAGCAGTTTAGGGCAGCCACACGAGCAGTACTTC
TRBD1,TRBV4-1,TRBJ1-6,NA,CASSVSVGGASYNSPLHF,TGCGCCAGCAGCGTTTCTGTAGGGGGCGCCTCCTATAATTCACCCCTCCACTTT
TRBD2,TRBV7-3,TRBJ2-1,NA,CASSLQTSGQYEQFF,TGTGCCAGCAGCTTACAGACTAGCGGGCAATACGAGCAGTTCTTC
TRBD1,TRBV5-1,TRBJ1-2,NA,CASSLGQGVVDGYTF,TGCGCCAGCAGCTTGGGTCAGGGGGTTGTTGATGGCTACACCTTC
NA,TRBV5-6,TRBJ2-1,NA,CASSLVGQQFF,TGTGCCAGCAGCTTGGTTGGCCAGCAGTTCTTC
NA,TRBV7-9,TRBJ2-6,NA,CASLGAGANVLTF,TGTGCCAGCCTAGGTGCTGGGGCCAACGTCCTGACTTTC
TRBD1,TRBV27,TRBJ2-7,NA,CASSFYGQAAYEQYF,TGTGCCAGCAGTTTTTATGGACAGGCGGCCTACGAGCAGTACTTC
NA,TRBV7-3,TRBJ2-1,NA,CASSLSHGGKSYNEQFF,TGTGCCAGCAGCTTATCCCATGGTGGCAAGTCCTACAATGAGCAGTTCTTC
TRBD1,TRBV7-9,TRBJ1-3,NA,CASSPDRSYGNTIYF,TGTGCCAGCAGCCCGGACAGGAGTTATGGAAACACCATATATTTT
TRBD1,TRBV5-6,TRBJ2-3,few,CASSLVGQGGIDTQYF,TGTGCCAGCAGCTTGGTTGGACAGGGAGGTATAGATACGCAGTATTTT
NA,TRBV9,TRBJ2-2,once,CASSVAPVPGELFF,TGTGCCAGCAGCGTAGCCCCAGTACCCGGGGAGCTGTTTTTT
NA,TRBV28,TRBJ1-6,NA,CASSLCEEPSTNSPLHF,TGTGCCAGCAGTTTATGCGAAGAACCTTCTACCAATTCACCCCTCCACTTT
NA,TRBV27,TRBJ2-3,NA,CASTGRGAHTDTQYF,TGTGCCAGCACCGGTCGGGGGGCGCACACAGATACGCAGTATTTT
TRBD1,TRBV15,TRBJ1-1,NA,CATSRDRRHRGGTEAFF,TGTGCCACCAGCAGAGATCGTAGGCACAGGGGAGGCACTGAAGCTTTCTTT
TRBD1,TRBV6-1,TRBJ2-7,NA,CASSDGQGSYEQYF,TGTGCCAGCAGTGATGGACAGGGGTCCTACGAGCAGTACTTC
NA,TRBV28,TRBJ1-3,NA,CASSSRNTIYF,TGTGCCAGCAGTTCTAGAAACACCATATATTTT
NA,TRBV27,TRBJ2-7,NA,CASTTTYKLPRGPSIYEQYF,TGTGCCAGCACAACCACATACAAACTGCCCAGGGGCCCTTCAATCTACGAGCAGTACTTC
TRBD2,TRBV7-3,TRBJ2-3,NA,CASSLRGGGPDTQYF,TGTGCCAGCAGCTTACGGGGGGGAGGACCAGATACGCAGTATTTT
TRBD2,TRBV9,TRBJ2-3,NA,CASSPSPGLAGGRLRTDTQYF,TGTGCCAGCAGCCCATCTCCGGGACTAGCGGGGGGGCGCCTCAGGACAGATACGCAGTATTTT